This TCR beta chain stems from a study of T cell responses to AZD1222 COVID-19 vaccine. Study findings and constraints: Researchers took repertoire samples only after the peak T cell response had come.

Method: immunoSEQ multiplex PCR; TCRdb's copy keeps in-frame clones and lacks some. The sample lists 200,000 to 250,000 clones; roughly 91% were seen once. This clone was detected once. Its antigen is currently unknown. CDR3 length equals 12 residues. V was pared by 5 bases and J by 11 bases, with 10 bases between. Sequenced material: peripheral blood, taken on day 0 of MenACWY control vaccination. This receptor was obtained from an adult in good health. The chain combines TRBV12-3 or TRBV12-4 with TRBJ1-6, with D hard to call. The CDR3, as DNA: TGTGCCAGCAGTGTTTCCCGGGCACCCCTCCACTTT. Its translation is CASSVSRAPLHF.